The present entry profiles one T cell receptor beta chain with its context. A split of CD4+ cells into CD45RA+ naive and CD45RA-negative memory subsets was performed. Original data processing: As immunoSEQ supplied junction-only sequences (without quality scores), filtering differed. Profiling relied on immunoSEQ multiplex PCR, and the TCRdb table lists in-frame clones only, not all of them. The DNA gave D and trimming, while V, J and clone size come from that table. The sample includes about 600,000 clones, around 97% seen only once; the top ten take less than 0.065%. This CDR3 comprises 14 residues. The trim removed 7 bases at V and 4 bases at J, leaving 4 bases unmatched. Germline V CDR1 and CDR2: MDHEN, SYDVKM. These data come from a study of shared clonotypes between healthy human individuals. Across the whole study: Two female and a few male donors aged 18 to 49 were enrolled.

This rearrangement joins TRBV28 to TRBJ2-7, with TRBD2 matching 13 bases. Material: naive CD4+ T cells sorted from blood. Noted subset: CD45RA+ positively selected. This receptor was taken from a woman aged 25 to 39 in good health. CDR3 sequence reads: CASMGLAGIYEQYF. The DNA of the CDR3 is TGTGCCAGCATGGGACTAGCGGGAATATACGAGCAGTACTTC.